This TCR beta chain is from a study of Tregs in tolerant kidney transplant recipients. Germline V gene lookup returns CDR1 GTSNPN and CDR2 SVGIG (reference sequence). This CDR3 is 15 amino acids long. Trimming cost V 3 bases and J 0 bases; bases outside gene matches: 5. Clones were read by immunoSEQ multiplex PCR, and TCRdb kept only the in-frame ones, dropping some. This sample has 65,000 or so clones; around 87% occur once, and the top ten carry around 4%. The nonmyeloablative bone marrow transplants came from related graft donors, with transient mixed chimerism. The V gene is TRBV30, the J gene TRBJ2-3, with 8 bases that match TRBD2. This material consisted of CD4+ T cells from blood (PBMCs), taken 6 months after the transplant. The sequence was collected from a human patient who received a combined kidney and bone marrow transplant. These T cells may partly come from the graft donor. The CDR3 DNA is TGTGCCTGGAGCACTAGCGGAGACAGCACAGATACGCAGTATTTT. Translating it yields CAWSTSGDSTDTQYF.